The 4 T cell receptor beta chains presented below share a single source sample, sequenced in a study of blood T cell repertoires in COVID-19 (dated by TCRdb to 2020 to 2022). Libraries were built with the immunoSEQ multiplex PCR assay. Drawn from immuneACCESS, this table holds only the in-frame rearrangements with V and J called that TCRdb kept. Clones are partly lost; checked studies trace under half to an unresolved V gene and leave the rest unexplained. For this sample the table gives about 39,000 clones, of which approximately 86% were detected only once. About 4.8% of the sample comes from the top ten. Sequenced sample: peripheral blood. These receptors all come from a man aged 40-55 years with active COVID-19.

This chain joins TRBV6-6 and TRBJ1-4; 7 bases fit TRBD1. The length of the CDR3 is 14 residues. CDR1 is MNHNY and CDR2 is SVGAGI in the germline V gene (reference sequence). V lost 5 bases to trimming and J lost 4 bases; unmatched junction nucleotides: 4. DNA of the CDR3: TGTGCCAGCAGTCCCGGGACAGATAATGAAAAACTGTTTTTT. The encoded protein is CASSPGTDNEKLFF.

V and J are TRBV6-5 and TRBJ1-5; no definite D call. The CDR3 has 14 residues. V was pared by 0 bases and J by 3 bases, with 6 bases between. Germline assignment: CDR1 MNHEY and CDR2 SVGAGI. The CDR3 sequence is CASSYSSINQPQHF. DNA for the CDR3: TGTGCCAGCAGTTACTCAAGCATCAATCAGCCCCAGCATTTT.

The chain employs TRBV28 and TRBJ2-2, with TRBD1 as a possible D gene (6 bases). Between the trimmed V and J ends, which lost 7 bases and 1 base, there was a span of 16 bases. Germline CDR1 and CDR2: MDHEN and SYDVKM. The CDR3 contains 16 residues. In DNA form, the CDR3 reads TGTGCCAGCAAGATTAACAGGGCCTTGAACACCGGGGAGCTGTTTTTT. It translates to CASKINRALNTGELFF.

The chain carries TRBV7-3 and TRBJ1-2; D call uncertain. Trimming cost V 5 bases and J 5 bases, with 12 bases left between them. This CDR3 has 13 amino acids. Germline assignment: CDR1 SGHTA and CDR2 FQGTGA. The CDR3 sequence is CASSPNGGYGYTF. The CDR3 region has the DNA TGTGCCAGCAGCCCGAATGGCGGATATGGCTACACCTTC.